The source of this TCR beta chain is a study of type 1 regulatory T cells. For this clonotype: The target antigen is unknown.

After removal of 4 bases from V and 9 bases from J, the junction contained 7 bases not matched to a gene. Per the germline V gene, CDR1 is KGHDR and CDR2 is SFDVKD. The CDR3 has 13 amino acids. In TCRdb, the reads were re-called with MiXCR into one record per CDR3 protein. In the table there are some 60,000 distinct CDR3 sequences, 55% to 65% of which are singletons. The sequenced sample consisted of cultured non-Tr1 T cells, either the whole culture or a sorted T cell fraction (not recorded which). This TCR was recovered from a human donor in good health. The chain recombines TRBV24-1 with TRBJ2-7, with 8 bases that match TRBD1. The DNA for the CDR3 is TGTGCCACCAGTGACACCGACAGGGGTGGGCAGTACTTC. This sequence encodes CATSDTDRGGQYF.